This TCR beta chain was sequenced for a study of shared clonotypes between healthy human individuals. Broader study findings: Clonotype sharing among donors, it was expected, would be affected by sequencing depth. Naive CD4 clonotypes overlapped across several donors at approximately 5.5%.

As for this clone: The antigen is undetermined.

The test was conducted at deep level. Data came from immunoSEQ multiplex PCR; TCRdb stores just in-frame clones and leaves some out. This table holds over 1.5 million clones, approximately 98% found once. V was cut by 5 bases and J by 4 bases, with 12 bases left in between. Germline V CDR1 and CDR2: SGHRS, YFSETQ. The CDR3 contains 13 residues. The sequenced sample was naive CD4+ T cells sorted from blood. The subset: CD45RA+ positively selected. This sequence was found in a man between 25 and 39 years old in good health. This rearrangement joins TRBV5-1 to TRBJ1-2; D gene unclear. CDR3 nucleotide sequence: TGCGCCAGCAGGCAAACCTATGGCTATGGCTACACCTTC. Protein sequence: CASRQTYGYGYTF.